This T cell receptor (beta chain) originates from a study of blood T cell repertoires in COVID-19. Across the study: Donors in the United States, Italy and Spain gave samples during acute or convalescent COVID-19. PBMCs, B-cell-depleted T cells, or T cells provided the cDNA or gDNA that made up the material.

CDR3 size: 12 residues. Germline CDR1 reads SEHNR; CDR2 reads FQNEAQ (reference sequence). Trimming took 1 base from V and 14 from J; bases not matched to a gene: 7. Sequencing was performed with immunoSEQ multiplex PCR; in TCRdb, only in-frame clones are kept and a portion is missing. The sample holds more than 300,000 clones, roughly nine tenths seen once. Sequenced sample: peripheral blood. The receptor was derived from a woman aged 25 to 39 with COVID-19, enrolled during active disease. The V call is TRBV7-9, the J call TRBJ1-2, with 7 bases lining up with TRBD1. The DNA for the CDR3 is TGTGCCAGCAGCTTAGTGGGGACAGCCCAGACCTTC. Encoded protein: CASSLVGTAQTF.